The 5 T cell receptor beta chains listed next were all sequenced from one sample in a study of PD-L1 blockade in urothelial cancer. Noted time point: pretreatment peripheral blood. Generated by immunoSEQ multiplex PCR, the TCRdb table keeps only in-frame clones and is missing some. The sample includes roughly 87,000 clones, around 89% of them seen just once. The sequencing here drew on PBMCs, taken around atezolizumab (anti-PD-L1) treatment. The source is a woman of 80 years or more with urothelial cancer.

CDR3 in DNA: TGTGCCAGCAGTCGGGGGGGGAGCCCCAATGAGCAGTTCTTC. Protein product: CASSRGGSPNEQFF. The chain is built from TRBV27 and TRBJ2-1; 8 bases align to TRBD2. Germline-derived CDR1 and CDR2 are MNHEY and SMNVEV (reference sequence). The CDR3 length is 14 residues. V trimming: 5 bases; J trimming: 6 bases; junction bases outside the gene matches: 6.

The V gene is TRBV21-1, the J gene TRBJ2-2; the table assigns TRBD2, which was not confirmed against the DNA. TRBV21-1 is a listed pseudogene. This CDR3 contains 13 residues. This chain's CDR3 is CASSKEHTGELFF. The DNA of the CDR3 is TGTGCCAGCAGCAAAGAGCACACCGGGGAGCTGTTTTTT.

The V and J genes are TRBV5-5 and TRBJ1-1; 7 bases line up with TRBD1. V lost 2 bases and J lost 2; bases outside the gene matches: 3. This CDR3 has 14 amino acids. Germline lookup yields CDR1 SGHKS and CDR2 YYEKEE (reference sequence). The CDR3: CASSLQGRNTEAFF. DNA for the CDR3: TGTGCCAGCAGCTTACAGGGGAGAAACACTGAAGCTTTCTTT. The full variable domain, rest sourced from reference TRBV5-5 and TRBJ1-1, is DAGVTQSPTHLIKTRGQQVTLRCSPISGHKSVSWYQQVLGQGPQFIFQYYEKEERGRGNFPDRFSARQFPNYSSELNVNALLLGDSALYLCASSLQGRNTEAFFGQGTRLTVV.

Note on this clone: The junction does not match germline at one end; this may be a read error. The V gene is TRBV2, the J gene TRBJ2-7; 7 bases are shared with TRBD1. The germline CDR1 and CDR2 sequences are SNHLY and FYNNEI. The CDR3 is made up of 11 amino acids. CDR3 DNA: TGTGCCAGCAGTCCGGGACAGACAGATCACTTC. Translating it yields CASSPGQTDHF.

The chain couples TRBV27 to TRBJ2-1, with 9 bases aligning to TRBD1. The CDR3 has 16 residues. The germline CDR1 and CDR2 sequences are MNHEY and SMNVEV (reference sequence). Trimming at V came to 2 bases and at J to 6 bases, leaving 8 bases not matched to a gene. CDR3 nucleotide sequence: TGTGCCAGCAGTTTACCTGGACAGGGGAGGGTCAATGAGCAGTTCTTC. Translated, it gives CASSLPGQGRVNEQFF.